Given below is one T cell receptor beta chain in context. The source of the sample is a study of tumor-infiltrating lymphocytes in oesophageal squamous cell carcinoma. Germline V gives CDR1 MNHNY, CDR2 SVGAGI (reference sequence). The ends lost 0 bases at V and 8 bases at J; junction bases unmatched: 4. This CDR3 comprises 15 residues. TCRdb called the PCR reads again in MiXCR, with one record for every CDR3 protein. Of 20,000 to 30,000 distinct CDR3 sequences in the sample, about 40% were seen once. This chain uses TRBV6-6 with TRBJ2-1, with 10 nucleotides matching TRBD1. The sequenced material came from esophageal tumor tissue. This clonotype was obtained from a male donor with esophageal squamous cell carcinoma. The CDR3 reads CASSYSLTGGYEQFF. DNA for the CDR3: TGTGCCAGCAGTTACTCGTTGACAGGGGGCTATGAGCAGTTCTTC.